Judged by abundance, the clone carrying this TCR beta chain is medium-sized. Its target is unknown. The data were obtained in a study of sequential checkpoint blockade in melanoma. As for the study in general: TCRbeta immunosequencing was performed on DNA from 85 to 100 pretreatment melanoma tumor samples.

Study findings and constraints: Clinical benefit was about 30 times likelier when tumor T-cell fraction and clonality increased.

The CDR3 totals 16 residues. Germline V CDR1 and CDR2: SGHNT, YENEEA. Trimming at V came to 5 bases and at J to 8 bases, leaving 11 bases not matched to a gene. Treatment described: randomized to nivolumab then ipilimumab (arm A) or the reverse (arm B). The method was immunoSEQ multiplex PCR; TCRdb's version includes in-frame clones alone and lacks a portion of them. This sample has about 2,400 clones, with 27% found just once. The TCR was taken from a human donor with melanoma. The sample consisted of tumor tissue (inferred from file names), taken from a patient given nivolumab and ipilimumab in sequence. The chain carries TRBV11-3 and TRBJ2-1, with 11 nucleotides matching TRBD2. The CDR3 protein is CASSRSGTSGRDEQFF. The CDR3 coding sequence is TGTGCCAGCAGCCGCAGTGGAACTAGCGGGAGAGATGAGCAGTTCTTC. The entire variable domain, with the rest obtained from reference TRBV11-3 and TRBJ2-1, is as follows: EAGVVQSPRYKIIEKKQPVAFWCNPISGHNTLYWYLQNLGQGPELLIRYENEEAVDDSQLPKDRFSAERLKGVDSTLKIQPAELGDSAVYLCASSRSGTSGRDEQFFGPGTRLTVL.